The present entry profiles one T cell receptor beta chain with its context. After removal of 5 bases from V and 2 bases from J, the junction contained 11 bases not matched to a gene. The germline gives CDR1 SGHTA, CDR2 FQGNSA. CDR3 length equals 18 residues. This sample stems from a study of blood T cell repertoires in COVID-19. At the level of the study: Acute-phase and convalescent COVID-19 samples originated in the United States, Italy and Spain. The analysed material was cDNA or gDNA that came from T cells, B-cell-depleted T cells, or PBMCs.

Per the original data handling: Quantification of nucleated cells was approximated via reference gene primer amplification. Data came from immunoSEQ multiplex PCR; TCRdb stores just in-frame clones and leaves some out. That table supplies the V and J calls and clone size; D and trimming were determined from the DNA. The top ten hold about 7.2% of the sample, which has about 220,000 clones, over 60% seen once. This TCR came from a woman in her 70s with acute or convalescent COVID-19. Sequencing was performed on peripheral blood. V gene TRBV7-2 combines with J gene TRBJ2-2, with 10 bases lining up with TRBD2. The CDR3 bases are TGTGCCAGCAGCAAGATCCGACTAGCGGGCCTAAACACCGGGGAGCTGTTTTTT. It codes for CASSKIRLAGLNTGELFF. The full variable domain, its missing parts supplied by reference TRBV7-2 and TRBJ2-2, is GAGVSQSPSNKVTEKGKDVELRCDPISGHTALYWYRQSLGQGLEFLIYFQGNSAPDKSGLPSDRFSAERTGGSVSTLTIQRTQQEDSAVYLCASSKIRLAGLNTGELFFGEGSRLTVL.